This TCR beta chain stems from a study of T cell responses to AZD1222 COVID-19 vaccine. Overall study results and limits: Most donors were white British, females outnumbered males, and clonal diversity was possibly underestimated. Baseline serostatus was positive in only a handful of AZD1222 recipients. CD4 TCRs linked to vaccination spanned spike, dominating at 160-218 and 743-854. Repertoires were collected only later (after the peak T cell response had occurred).

With respect to this clone: Its antigen is still unknown.

The V and J ends lost 5 bases and 6 bases respectively, with 14 bases between them. Per the germline V gene, CDR1 is SGHAT and CDR2 is FQNNGV. CDR3 length: 14 residues. TCRdb keeps only in-frame clones here, not all; method: immunoSEQ multiplex PCR. The sample has more than 150,000 clones, 90% seen once; the top ten hold approximately 1.6%. The genes are TRBV11-2 and TRBJ1-5; possibly TRBD1 for D (5 bases). Sequencing was performed on peripheral blood, taken on day 0 of AZD1222 vaccination. This receptor was taken from an adult in good health. CDR3 DNA sequence: TGTGCCAGCAGCATCGGGGCGGGGTCTCAGCCCCAGCATTTT. It is translated as CASSIGAGSQPQHF. The full variable domain, with the rest looked up from reference TRBV11-2 and TRBJ1-5, is EAGVAQSPRYKIIEKRQSVAFWCNPISGHATLYWYQQILGQGPKLLIQFQNNGVVDDSQLPKDRFSAERLKGVDSTLKIQPAKLEDSAVYLCASSIGAGSQPQHFGDGTRLSIL.